This TCR delta chain originates from a study of γδ T cells in repeated Plasmodium falciparum infection. The V gene end was trimmed by 5 bases and the J gene end by 7 bases; junction bases not matched to a gene: 17. This CDR3 region has 16 residues. Germline V gene data show CDR1 as GEAIGNYY and CDR2 as EKD. This clone was seen a handful of times. The mismatch at residue 4 between this DNA's translation and the TCRdb protein of a much larger clone likely reflects a read error; the protein shown is translated from the DNA. Gammadelta T cells were flow-sorted from PBMC into Vgamma9/Vdelta2+ and Vdelta2-negative populations for bulk analysis. TCRdb repeated clone calling on the multiplex PCR reads with CATT. Among roughly 93,000 delta-chain clones listed, 0.85% to 1% were seen once.

The chain links TRDV2 to TRDJ1, with TRDD3 identical over 8 bases. Sequencing input: gamma-delta T cells from blood. The sequence came from a pool of human donors (malaria-infected and uninfected, not separated). CDR3: CACGTRGYQGAGKLIF. CDR3 DNA sequence: TGTGCCTGTGGCACGCGGGGATACCAAGGGGCTGGTAAACTCATCTTT.